This passage covers 27 T cell receptor beta chains from one sample sequenced in a study of T cells in Graves' hyperthyroidism and ophthalmopathy. From RNA transcripts, TCR beta CDR3 regions were amplified. First-round RT-PCR of the TCR CDR3 relied on the HTBI primer set. TCRdb passed the multiplex PCR reads through MiXCR, listing each CDR3 protein once. Among almost 600,000 distinct CDR3 sequences listed, 14% were seen once. Sequencing used blood. The receptors were gathered from a woman in her thirties with Graves' hyperthyroidism that later progressed to Graves' ophthalmopathy.

This clonotype was found many times. The V call is TRBV12-3 or TRBV12-4, the J call TRBJ2-3; D is unresolved. This CDR3 is built from 12 residues. The germline V and J ends were trimmed by 7 bases and 5 bases, with 10 bases remaining between them. The CDR3 is CASKTLVDTQYF. The CDR3 DNA follows: TGTGCCAGCAAGACCCTTGTAGATACGCAGTATTTT.

CDR3 protein: CASTPGAPIRDTQYF. In nucleotides, the CDR3 is TGTGCCAGCACCCCCGGGGCTCCGATCCGGGATACGCAGTATTTT. This chain connects TRBV6-2 or TRBV6-3 to TRBJ2-3; D possibly matches TRBD1 or TRBD2 (5 bases each). Germline-derived CDR1 and CDR2 are MNHEY and SVGEGT. Trimming removed 7 bases from V and 6 bases from J, with 20 bases in between. The CDR3 covers 15 residues.

This clonotype turned up a few times. The rearrangement uses TRBV7-2 and TRBJ2-1; 9 positions agree with TRBD2. The length of the CDR3 is 17 residues. V was pared by 0 bases and J by 3 bases, with 6 bases of the junction left unmatched. Per germline, CDR1 SGHTA and CDR2 FQGNSA. The DNA for the CDR3 is TGTGCCAGCAGCTTAGCTCGGACTAGCGCCAACTACAATGAGCAGTTCTTC. This encodes CASSLARTSANYNEQFF.

This clonotype showed up many times. J is TRBJ1-1 and V is TRBV6-6; a weak D match, TRBD1 (5 bases). CDR3 length: 13 amino acids. V shed 0 bases and J shed 10 bases, with 12 bases lying between them. Germline V CDR1 and CDR2: MNHNY, SVGAGI (reference sequence). The CDR3 reads CASSYSVGGAAFF. The CDR3 DNA reads TGTGCCAGCAGTTACTCGGTTGGAGGGGCAGCTTTCTTT.

The chain employs TRBV3-1 and TRBJ1-2, with no clear D. The CDR3 spans 15 residues. The V and J ends lost 0 bases and 8 bases respectively, with 16 bases between them. The germline V gene encodes CDR1 LGHDT and CDR2 YNNKEL (reference sequence). The DNA of the CDR3 is TGTGCCAGCAGCCAAGATTACAGTGCTGCTCTCGGCTACACCTTC. Translation gives CASSQDYSAALGYTF.

The sample holds many counts of this clonotype. This chain links TRBV28 with TRBJ2-5, with D possibly called TRBD1 or TRBD2 (5 bases each). Per the germline V gene, CDR1 is MDHEN and CDR2 is SYDVKM. CDR3 length: 14 residues. With 6 bases removed from V and 3 bases from J, the gap between germline ends came to 14 bases. The chain's CDR3 is CASSDSGTEETQYF. In DNA form, the CDR3 reads TGTGCCAGCAGCGATTCCGGGACGGAAGAGACCCAGTACTTC.

This clonotype was observed at least ten times. V gene TRBV20-1 combines with J gene TRBJ2-2; D ambiguous. V was pared by 0 bases and J by 6 bases, with 17 bases between. The V gene's germline CDR1 is DFQATT and CDR2 SNEGSKA (reference sequence). The CDR3 length is 16 residues. The CDR3 protein is CSARDPGPGVAGELFF. The CDR3 DNA reads as TGCAGTGCTAGAGATCCGGGCCCTGGAGTTGCCGGGGAGCTGTTTTTT.

This clonotype was detected many times. The chain uses TRBV20-1 and TRBJ1-1; D remains ambiguous. Trimming shortened V by 2 bases and J by 2 bases, and 12 bases separated the two germline ends. Per germline, CDR1 DFQATT and CDR2 SNEGSKA (reference sequence). The CDR3 loop spans 14 amino acids. For the CDR3, the DNA is TGCAGTGCTAGAATCGGTGGGGTTAACACTGAAGCTTTCTTT. This encodes CSARIGGVNTEAFF.

This clonotype appeared many times. The CDR3 DNA is TGTGCCAGCATCCTAGGGACGGTCATTAATGAAAAACTGTTTTTT. Translated: CASILGTVINEKLFF. This chain connects TRBV2 to TRBJ1-4, with D perhaps TRBD1 (5 bases). This CDR3 region has 15 residues. V was trimmed by 7 bases and J by 4 bases, leaving 16 bases between them. Germline V gives CDR1 SNHLY, CDR2 FYNNEI.

This clonotype was seen a handful of times. This chain connects TRBV27 to TRBJ2-2, with unresolved D. The CDR3 totals 14 residues. Germline CDR1 and CDR2: MNHEY and SMNVEV (reference sequence). Deletions cut 2 bases from V and 5 bases from J, with 9 bases between. The CDR3 here is CASSLNALTGELFF. In DNA form, the CDR3 reads TGTGCCAGCAGTTTAAATGCCCTTACCGGGGAGCTGTTTTTT.

This chain links TRBV29-1 with TRBJ2-1, with TRBD2 identical over 8 bases. V was clipped by 3 bases and J by 9 bases; unmatched bases: 10. The CDR3 spans 14 residues. The V gene's germline CDR1 is SQVTM and CDR2 ANQGSEA. This CDR3 is CSVDQKGLDGEQFF. The CDR3 DNA sequence: TGCAGCGTTGATCAAAAGGGACTAGACGGTGAGCAGTTCTTC.

Regarding this clonotype: One base away lies a much larger clone, so this may be a sequencing read error. The CDR3 nucleotides are TGTGCCAGTACGACAGGGAACCATGGCTACACCTTC. This codes for CASTTGNHGYTF. The chain combines TRBV19 with TRBJ1-2; 7 nucleotides agree with TRBD1. Germline CDR1 and CDR2: LNHDA and SQIVND (reference sequence). The trim removed 7 bases at V and 6 bases at J, leaving 5 bases unmatched. This CDR3 comprises 12 residues. Drawing the rest from reference TRBV19 and TRBJ1-2, the complete variable domain is DGGITQSPKYLFRKEGQNVTLSCEQNLNHDAMYWYRQDPGQGLRLIYYSQIVNDFQKGDIAEGYSVSREKKESFPLTVTSAQKNPTAFYLCASTTGNHGYTFGSGTRLTVV.

Only a few counts were recorded for this clonotype. The rearrangement uses TRBV5-8 and TRBJ1-3, with D unresolved. The CDR3 is made up of 17 amino acids. V lost 1 base to trimming and J lost 4 bases, with 18 bases between them. CDR1 is SGHTS, CDR2 YDEGEE, per germline. CDR3 amino acids: CASSLYSRLHIGNTIYF. For the CDR3, the DNA is TGTGCCAGCAGCTTGTACTCCAGGCTGCACATCGGAAACACCATATATTTT. Using reference TRBV5-8 and TRBJ1-3 for the parts outside the CDR3, the full variable domain is EAGVTQSPTHLIKTRGQQATLRCSPISGHTSVYWYQQALGLGLQFLLWYDEGEERNRGNFPPRFSGRQFPNYSSELNVNALELEDSALYLCASSLYSRLHIGNTIYFGEGSWLTVV.

This clonotype was seen many times. V gene TRBV3-1 combines with J gene TRBJ1-5; D unresolved. CDR3 length equals 14 residues. Germline V gene lookup returns CDR1 LGHDT and CDR2 YNNKEL (reference sequence). Deletions cut 0 bases from V and 6 bases from J, with 9 bases between. The CDR3 spells CASSQDSRSQPQHF. The CDR3 region has the DNA TGTGCCAGCAGCCAAGATAGTAGGAGTCAGCCCCAGCATTTT.

This clonotype came up many times. This chain uses TRBV7-9 with TRBJ1-2, with a tentative D call TRBD1 (6 bases). The V gene's germline CDR1 is SEHNR and CDR2 FQNEAQ (reference sequence). This CDR3 has 14 amino acids. V lost 5 bases, J lost 4 bases, and 14 bases lay in between. CDR3 protein: CASSIAGGTYGYTF. The CDR3, as DNA: TGTGCCAGCAGCATCGCGGGGGGCACCTATGGCTACACCTTC.

This clonotype has at least ten counts. The rearrangement joins TRBV28 to TRBJ2-1; D gene uncertain. The CDR3 sequence is 11 residues long. The germline V gene has CDR1 MDHEN and CDR2 SYDVKM. The V end was cut by 7 bases, the J end by 7 bases, with 8 bases between. The CDR3 protein is CASIIRNEQFF. The CDR3 nucleotides read TGTGCCAGCATCATCAGGAATGAGCAGTTCTTC.

There are many counts of this clonotype. The chain links TRBV27 to TRBJ2-1, with a tentative D call TRBD1 (5 bases). V lost 1 base and J 8 bases, leaving 6 bases between the germline ends. CDR3 length: 12 amino acids. CDR1 and CDR2 (germline): MNHEY, SMNVEV (reference sequence). As DNA, the CDR3 is TGTGCCAGCAGTTTATGGGGCGATGAGCAGTTCTTC. This gives the protein CASSLWGDEQFF.

This clonotype showed up just a few times. In DNA, the CDR3 is TGTGCCAGTAGTATCGCGACAGAAGTAACCTTAGCCAAAAACATTCAGTACTTC. Its protein product is CASSIATEVTLAKNIQYF. The chain combines TRBV19 with TRBJ2-4; the D gene is possibly TRBD1 (5 bases). Per germline, CDR1 LNHDA and CDR2 SQIVND (reference sequence). The CDR3 extends over 18 amino acids. Trimming shortened V by 3 bases and J by 0 bases, and 18 bases separated the two germline ends. Full variable domain (rest looked up from reference TRBV19 and TRBJ2-4): DGGITQSPKYLFRKEGQNVTLSCEQNLNHDAMYWYRQDPGQGLRLIYYSQIVNDFQKGDIAEGYSVSREKKESFPLTVTSAQKNPTAFYLCASSIATEVTLAKNIQYFGAGTRLSVL.

This clonotype was seen only a few times. This chain links TRBV6-1 with TRBJ2-1; TRBD2 aligns across 9 bases. This CDR3 is built from 15 residues. The V gene's germline CDR1 is MNHNS and CDR2 SASEGT. J was trimmed by 10 bases and V by 7 bases; bases with no gene match: 14. This CDR3 reads CASTATAGGSGEQFF. DNA for the CDR3: TGTGCCAGCACCGCGACGGCGGGAGGGTCGGGCGAGCAGTTCTTC.

This clonotype was recorded many times. The rearrangement uses TRBV11-2 and TRBJ2-1; 8 bases line up with TRBD2. The CDR3 spans 13 residues. Germline trimming cut 3 bases from V and 10 bases from J; bases unmatched to any gene: 5. From germline, CDR1 is SGHAT and CDR2 FQNNGV. CDR3 residues: CASSFMTSAEQFF. DNA of the CDR3: TGTGCCAGCAGCTTTATGACTAGCGCCGAGCAGTTCTTC. Filled out from reference TRBV11-2 and TRBJ2-1, the complete variable domain reads EAGVAQSPRYKIIEKRQSVAFWCNPISGHATLYWYQQILGQGPKLLIQFQNNGVVDDSQLPKDRFSAERLKGVDSTLKIQPAKLEDSAVYLCASSFMTSAEQFFGPGTRLTVL.

This clonotype showed up just a few times. Lacking the conserved final phenylalanine or tryptophan, this CDR3 likely reflects a read error. This sequence joins TRBV9 and TRBJ2-3, with a tentative D call TRBD1 (6 bases). The CDR3 has 15 residues. The germline V gene encodes CDR1 SGDLS and CDR2 YYNGEE. The V and J ends lost 0 bases and 2 bases respectively, with 10 bases between them. In DNA form, the CDR3 reads TGTGCCAGCAGCGTAGTAGGGGGTTTCACAGATACGCAGTATGTT. Translation: CASSVVGGFTDTQYV.

This clonotype was observed at least ten times. V usage is TRBV5-1 and J usage is TRBJ2-1; TRBD2 aligns across 7 bases. Germline CDR1 and CDR2: SGHRS and YFSETQ. V shed 0 bases, J shed 10 bases, and the junction held 7 bases outside the gene matches. This CDR3 has 14 amino acids. CDR3 nucleotide sequence: TGCGCCAGCAGCTTGGCCTACGCGGGAGACGAGCAGTTCTTC. It translates to CASSLAYAGDEQFF.

As concerns this clonotype: Possible read error: a much larger clone is one base away. This rearrangement joins TRBV3-1 to TRBJ2-7, with D perhaps matching TRBD2 (6 bases). Germline V gene lookup returns CDR1 LGHDT and CDR2 YNNKEL (reference sequence). V was trimmed by 0 bases and J by 5 bases, leaving 17 bases between them. The CDR3 runs to 16 residues. Here the CDR3 reads CASSQDLAGRSHEQYF. The DNA of the CDR3 is TGTGCCAGCAGCCAAGATCTTGCGGGGCGATCCCACGAGCAGTACTTC.

The rearrangement uses TRBV6-2 or TRBV6-3 and TRBJ2-3; D is perhaps TRBD1 (6 bases). V lost 6 bases to trimming and J lost 0 bases, with 16 bases between them. Germline CDR1 is MNHEY and CDR2 is SVGEGT. The CDR3 has 16 residues. The CDR3 loop reads CASRPDRSPSTDTQYF. The CDR3 coding sequence is TGTGCCAGCAGGCCCGACAGGAGCCCTAGCACAGATACGCAGTATTTT.

This clonotype was detected many times. The chain is built from TRBV29-1 and TRBJ2-3; D possibly corresponds to TRBD2 (6 bases). The V and J ends lost 7 bases and 5 bases respectively, with 16 bases between them. CDR1 SQVTM and CDR2 ANQGSEA come from the germline V gene. CDR3 length equals 13 residues. The CDR3 DNA reads TGCAGCGCCCGGGAATGGAGGGAAGATACGCAGTATTTT. Its translation is CSAREWREDTQYF.

There are many counts of this clonotype. V is TRBV2 and J is TRBJ2-7; 8 bases align to TRBD1. The CDR3 loop spans 13 amino acids. Trimming removed 5 bases from V and 3 bases from J; junction bases left unmatched: 3. Germline V gene data show CDR1 as SNHLY and CDR2 as FYNNEI. CDR3 DNA sequence: TGTGCCAGCAGTCCCGACAGGGGCTACGAGCAGTACTTC. Translation: CASSPDRGYEQYF.

In its sample, this clonotype was seen a few times. This sequence joins TRBV20-1 and TRBJ1-4; 8 bases match TRBD1. CDR1 is DFQATT and CDR2 is SNEGSKA in the germline V gene (reference sequence). This CDR3 comprises 14 residues. CDR3 sequence: CSLVTGETNEKLFF. In DNA, the CDR3 is TGCAGCCTTGTGACAGGGGAAACTAATGAAAAACTGTTTTTT.